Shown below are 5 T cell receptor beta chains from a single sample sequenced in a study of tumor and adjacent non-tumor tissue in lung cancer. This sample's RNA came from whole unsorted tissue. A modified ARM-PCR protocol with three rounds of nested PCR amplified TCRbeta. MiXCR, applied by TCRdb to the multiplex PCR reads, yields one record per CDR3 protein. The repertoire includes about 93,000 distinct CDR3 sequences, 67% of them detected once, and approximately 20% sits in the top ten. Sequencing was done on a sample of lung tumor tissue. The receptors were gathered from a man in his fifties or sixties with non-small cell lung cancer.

In nucleotides, the CDR3 is TGTGCCAGTAGCACTGGGACACAGAATGAGCAGTTCTTC. Encoded protein: CASSTGTQNEQFF. The rearrangement joins TRBV11-2 to TRBJ2-1; maybe TRBD1 (6 bases). V shed 9 bases and J shed 7 bases, with 16 bases lying between them. Germline CDR1 SGHAT, CDR2 FQNNGV. CDR3 length equals 13 residues.

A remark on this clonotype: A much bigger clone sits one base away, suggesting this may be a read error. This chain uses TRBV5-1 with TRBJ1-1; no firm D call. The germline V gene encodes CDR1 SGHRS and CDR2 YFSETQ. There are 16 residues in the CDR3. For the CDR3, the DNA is TGCGCCAACAGCACGAATAACAGAAAAGCGAACACTGAAGCTTTCTTT. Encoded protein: CANSTNNRKANTEAFF.

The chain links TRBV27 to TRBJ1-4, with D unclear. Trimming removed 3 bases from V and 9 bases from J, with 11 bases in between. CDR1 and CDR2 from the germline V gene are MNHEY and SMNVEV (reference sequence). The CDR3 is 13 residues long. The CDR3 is CASSLHQGKKLFF. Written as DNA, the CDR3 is TGTGCCAGCAGTTTGCACCAAGGAAAAAAACTGTTTTTT.

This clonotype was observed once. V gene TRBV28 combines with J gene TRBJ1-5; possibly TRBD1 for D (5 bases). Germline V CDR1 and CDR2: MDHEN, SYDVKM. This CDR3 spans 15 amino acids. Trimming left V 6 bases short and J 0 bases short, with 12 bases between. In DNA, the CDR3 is TGTGCCAGCAGCCCGGACATAAATAGCAATCAGCCCCAGCATTTT. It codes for CASSPDINSNQPQHF.

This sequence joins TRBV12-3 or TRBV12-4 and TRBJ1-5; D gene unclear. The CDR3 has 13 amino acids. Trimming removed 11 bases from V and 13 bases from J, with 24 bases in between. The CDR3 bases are TGTGCCCGCACCATCTCGGGTAATCAACCACAGCATTTT. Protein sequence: CARTISGNQPQHF.